A single sample is the source of the 10 T cell receptor beta chains below, sequenced in a study of blood T cell repertoires in COVID-19 (dated by TCRdb to the early 2020s). Receptor libraries were prepared by the immunoSEQ multiplex PCR assay. In TCRdb, the immuneACCESS table is reduced to in-frame sequences with V and J assigned. These tables do not hold every clone; where another copy was compared, an unresolved V gene accounts for under half, and the others remain unexplained. For this sample the table gives about 300,000 clones, of which approximately 92% were detected only once. The ten largest clones represent roughly 1.1% of the sample. Material: PBMCs or T cells enriched from blood (not recorded which). All receptors derive from a woman younger than 45 who had recovered from COVID-19.

The chain recombines TRBV27 with TRBJ1-1; D remains ambiguous. Germline CDR1 MNHEY, CDR2 SMNVEV (reference sequence). The ends were cut back, 5 bases at V and 1 base at J, with 14 bases in the middle. The CDR3 extends over 15 amino acids. The CDR3 sequence: CASSLVNGGNTEAFF. The CDR3 nucleotides read TGTGCCAGCAGTCTCGTAAATGGCGGGAACACTGAAGCTTTCTTT.

V and J are TRBV10-3 and TRBJ1-2; 7 bases are a match to TRBD1. The CDR3 has 16 amino acids. J lost 2 bases, V lost 0 bases, and 6 bases had no gene match. Germline CDR1 ENHRY, CDR2 SYGVKD. CDR3 nucleotide sequence: TGTGCCATCAGTGAGTCGATGGGGACAGAAAACTATGGCTACACCTTC. It specifies CAISESMGTENYGYTF.

The sample holds a few counts of this clone. V gene TRBV27 combines with J gene TRBJ2-5; D possibly corresponds to TRBD1 (6 bases). Germline loops: CDR1 MNHEY, CDR2 SMNVEV (reference sequence). The CDR3 sequence is 18 residues long. The germline V and J ends were trimmed by 1 base and 1 base, with 19 bases remaining between them. In DNA form, the CDR3 reads TGTGCCAGCAGTTTATACCTAACCCCTGGACAGCTCCAAGAGACCCAGTACTTC. Protein sequence: CASSLYLTPGQLQETQYF.

V and J are TRBV7-6 and TRBJ2-5; maybe TRBD2 (5 bases). The CDR3 extends over 15 amino acids. Trimming removed 5 bases at V and 5 bases at J, with 18 bases between. Germline V lookup: CDR1 SGHVS, CDR2 FNYEAQ. The CDR3: CASSVDFGNWETQYF. DNA of the CDR3: TGTGCCAGCAGCGTCGATTTCGGGAATTGGGAGACCCAGTACTTC.

The chain carries TRBV6-5 and TRBJ2-7, with D perhaps TRBD2 (5 bases). In germline, CDR1 is MNHEY, CDR2 SVGAGI. This CDR3 is 15 amino acids long. The V end was cut by 6 bases, the J end by 5 bases, with 20 bases between. The CDR3 region is CASSTRRSGNNEQYF. CDR3 sequence (DNA): TGTGCCAGCAGCACCCGCAGATCGGGGAACAACGAGCAGTACTTC.

V and J are TRBV11-2 and TRBJ1-5; the D is unclear. The CDR3 length is 15 residues. Per germline, CDR1 SGHAT and CDR2 FQNNGV. The ends were cut back, 0 bases at V and 4 bases at J, with 10 bases in the middle. For the CDR3, the DNA is TGTGCCAGCAGCTTAGATCGGGCGGGGAATCAGCCCCAGCATTTT. Translation: CASSLDRAGNQPQHF.

J is TRBJ2-7 and V is TRBV18; 7 bases are a match to TRBD1. The CDR3 covers 15 residues. CDR1 is KGHSH and CDR2 is LQKENI in the germline V gene. With V trimmed by 3 bases and J by 4 bases, 9 bases remained unmatched. In DNA form, the CDR3 reads TGTGCCAGCTCACCCGGGACAGTTAGGGATTACGAGCAGTACTTC. This codes for CASSPGTVRDYEQYF. Looking up the rest from reference TRBV18 and TRBJ2-7 gives the full variable domain: NAGVMQNPRHLVRRRGQEARLRCSPMKGHSHVYWYRQLPEEGLKFMVYLQKENIIDESGMPKERFSAEFPKEGPSILRIQQVVRGDSAAYFCASSPGTVRDYEQYFGPGTRLTVT.

The CDR3 sequence: CASSLTGTGNQPQHF. The CDR3, as DNA: TGTGCCAGCAGTTTGACCGGGACAGGCAATCAGCCCCAGCATTTT. The genes are TRBV6-5 and TRBJ1-5; 7 nucleotides agree with TRBD1. V lost 4 bases, J lost 2 bases, and 5 bases stayed unmatched. This CDR3 is 15 amino acids long. From germline, CDR1 is MNHEY and CDR2 SVGAGI.

The chain is built from TRBV28 and TRBJ1-2, with TRBD1 matching 8 bases. Germline lookup yields CDR1 MDHEN and CDR2 SYDVKM. There are 15 residues in the CDR3. The junction had 12 bases not matched to a gene; V was cut back by 9 bases and J by 3 bases. CDR3 DNA: TGTGCCAGTAAGGGCAGGGGGCGTAGAGACTATGGCTACACCTTC. This encodes CASKGRGRRDYGYTF.

This clone was counted once. CDR3: CASSQGPPPGGYGYTF. The CDR3 DNA reads TGCGCCAGCAGCCAAGGGCCGCCTCCCGGGGGCTATGGCTACACCTTC. The chain combines TRBV4-1 with TRBJ1-2, with D maybe TRBD1 (5 bases). CDR1 MGHRA and CDR2 YSYEKL come from the germline V gene. This CDR3 comprises 16 residues. The V and J ends lost 1 base and 4 bases respectively, with 16 bases between them.